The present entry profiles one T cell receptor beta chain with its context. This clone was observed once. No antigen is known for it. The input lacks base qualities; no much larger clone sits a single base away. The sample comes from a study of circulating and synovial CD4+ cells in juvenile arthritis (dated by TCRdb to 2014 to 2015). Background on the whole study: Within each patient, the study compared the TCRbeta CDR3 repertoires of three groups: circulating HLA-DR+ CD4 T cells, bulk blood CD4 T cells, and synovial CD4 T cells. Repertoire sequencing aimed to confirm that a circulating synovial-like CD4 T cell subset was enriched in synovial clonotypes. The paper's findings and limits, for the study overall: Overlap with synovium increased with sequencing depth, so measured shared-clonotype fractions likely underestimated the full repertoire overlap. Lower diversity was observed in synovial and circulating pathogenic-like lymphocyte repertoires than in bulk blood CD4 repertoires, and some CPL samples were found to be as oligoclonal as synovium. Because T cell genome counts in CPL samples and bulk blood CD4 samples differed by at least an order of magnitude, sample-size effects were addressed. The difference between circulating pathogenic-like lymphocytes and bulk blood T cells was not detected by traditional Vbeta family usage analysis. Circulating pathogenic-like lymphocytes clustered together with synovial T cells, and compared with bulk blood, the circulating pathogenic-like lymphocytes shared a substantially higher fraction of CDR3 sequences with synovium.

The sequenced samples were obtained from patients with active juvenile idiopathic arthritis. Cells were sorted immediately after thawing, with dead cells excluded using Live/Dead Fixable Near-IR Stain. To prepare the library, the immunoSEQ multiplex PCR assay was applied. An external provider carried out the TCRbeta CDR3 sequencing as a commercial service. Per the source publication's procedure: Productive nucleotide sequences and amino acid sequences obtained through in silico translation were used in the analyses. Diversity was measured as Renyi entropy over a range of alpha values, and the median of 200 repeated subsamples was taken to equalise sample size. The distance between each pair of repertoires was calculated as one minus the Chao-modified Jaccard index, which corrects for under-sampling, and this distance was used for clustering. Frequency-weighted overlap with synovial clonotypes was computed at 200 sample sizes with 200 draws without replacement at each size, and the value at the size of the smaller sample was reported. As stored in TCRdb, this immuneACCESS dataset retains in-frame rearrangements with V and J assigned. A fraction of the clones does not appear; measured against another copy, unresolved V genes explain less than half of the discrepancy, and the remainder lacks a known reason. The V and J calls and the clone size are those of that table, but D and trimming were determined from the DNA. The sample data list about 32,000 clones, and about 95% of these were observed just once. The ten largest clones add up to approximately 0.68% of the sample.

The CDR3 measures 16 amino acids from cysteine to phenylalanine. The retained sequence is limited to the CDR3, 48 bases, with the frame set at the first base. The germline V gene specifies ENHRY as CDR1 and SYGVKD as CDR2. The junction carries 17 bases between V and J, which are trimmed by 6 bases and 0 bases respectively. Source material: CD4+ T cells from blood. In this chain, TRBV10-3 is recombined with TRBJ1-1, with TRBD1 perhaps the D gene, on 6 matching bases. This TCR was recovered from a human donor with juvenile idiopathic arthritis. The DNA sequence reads TGTGCCATCAGCGCAGCAGGGGCGACTCTGAACACTGAAGCTTTCTTT. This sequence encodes CAISAAGATLNTEAFF.